The clone carrying this T cell receptor (beta chain) was observed a handful of times. Its target is unknown. The sample is drawn from a study of T cells in narcolepsy. Broader study findings: Blood of same and different patients, but not healthy controls, reportedly held recurring autoreactive clonotypes. Comparing one patient's CSF and blood CD4+ clonotypes highlighted HCRT- and TRIB2-specific autoreactive clonotypes.

Data came from immunoSEQ multiplex PCR; TCRdb stores just in-frame clones and leaves some out. The repertoire holds about 25,000 clones, with about four fifths as singletons. Germline V lookup: CDR1 SQVTM, CDR2 ANQGSEA. The ends were cut back, 6 bases at V and 7 bases at J, with 18 bases in the middle. There are 13 residues in the CDR3. The clonotype was recovered from a human donor with narcolepsy. V usage is TRBV29-1 and J usage is TRBJ1-2; D gene uncertain. Sequencing was carried out using CD45RA- memory CD4+ T cells from PBMCs. The CDR3 region is CSVQTGQPGGYTF. The CDR3 DNA is TGCAGCGTCCAGACCGGGCAGCCAGGTGGCTACACCTTC.